This T cell receptor beta chain is from a study of blood T cell repertoires in COVID-19 (dated by TCRdb to the early 2020s). Regarding the research as a whole: Collaborator samples came from the United States, Italy and Spain and covered acute and convalescent phases of COVID-19. The prospective study material was composed of cDNA or gDNA derived from T cells, B-cell-depleted T cells, or PBMCs. The dataset comprised deeply sampled blood TCRbeta repertoires from subjects exposed to, actively infected with, or recovered from COVID-19. The repertoires were released in a freely available public database intended as a resource for research on the immune response to SARS-CoV-2. Samples came from the ongoing ImmuneRACE study (first 160 participants) plus 1,254 subjects from 6 global collaborators. The sample metadata nearly always contained a de-identified subject ID, COVID-19 status, age in years and sex. HLA class I and class II types, where available, came from metadata supplied by the sample provider rather than from assay-based typing. Summary of the overall study and its limitations: Clinical and demographic metadata were provided uncurated, with the amount varying by source and participant.

TCRbeta CDR3 regions were amplified from genomic DNA by means of the immunoSEQ Assay, a bias-controlled multiplex PCR. Regarding the original processing steps: The number of nucleated cells in each sample was estimated by amplification of reference gene primers within the assay. To quantify the absolute abundance of each unique TCRbeta CDR3 rearrangement, sequence reads were collapsed and filtered. For each sample, productive Simpson clonality was calculated as the square root of Simpson's diversity index over productive rearrangements. In TCRdb, the immuneACCESS table is reduced to in-frame sequences with V and J assigned. These tables do not hold every clone; where another copy was compared, an unresolved V gene accounts for under half, and the others remain unexplained. V and J calls and clone size come straight from that table; D and trimming were deduced from the DNA. The sample data list 180,000 or so clones, and roughly 87% of these were observed just once. The ten biggest clones cover 1% to 1.5% of the sample.

Spanning cysteine to phenylalanine, the CDR3 consists of 15 amino acids. CDR3 DNA only is kept here, 45 bases in frame from base 1. CDR1 and CDR2 were assigned from the germline V gene as LGHNA and YNFKEQ. V was cut back by 1 base and J by 0 bases, leaving a gap of 10 bases between them. On this clone: Its antigen is unknown. No base quality information exists; no much larger clone differs at one position. Additional DNA sequences in this sample encode the identical CDR3.

Participants in the prospective study were enrolled through a virtual design, were aged about 18 to 100 years, and lived in under 25 United States geographic areas. Cohort assignment in the prospective study relied on participant-reported clinical history from a screening survey and a study questionnaire. In the prospective study, mobile phlebotomists collected whole blood, serum and a nasopharyngeal or oropharyngeal swab from each participant. Participants in the prospective study had the option to provide additional blood draws and questionnaires over a roughly 2-month period. Before DNA extraction, prospective study blood samples were shipped either frozen or at room temperature.

The sequence links TRBV4-2 to TRBJ2-7; a tentative D match to TRBD1 spans 5 bases. The sequenced sample consisted of PBMCs or T cells enriched from blood (not recorded which). The receptor was isolated from a human donor with acute COVID-19. The donor label of this sample is uncertain. CDR3 reads: CASSQGQGSSYEQYF. At the DNA level, the sequence is TGTGCCAGCAGCCAAGGCCAGGGATCCTCCTACGAGCAGTACTTC.